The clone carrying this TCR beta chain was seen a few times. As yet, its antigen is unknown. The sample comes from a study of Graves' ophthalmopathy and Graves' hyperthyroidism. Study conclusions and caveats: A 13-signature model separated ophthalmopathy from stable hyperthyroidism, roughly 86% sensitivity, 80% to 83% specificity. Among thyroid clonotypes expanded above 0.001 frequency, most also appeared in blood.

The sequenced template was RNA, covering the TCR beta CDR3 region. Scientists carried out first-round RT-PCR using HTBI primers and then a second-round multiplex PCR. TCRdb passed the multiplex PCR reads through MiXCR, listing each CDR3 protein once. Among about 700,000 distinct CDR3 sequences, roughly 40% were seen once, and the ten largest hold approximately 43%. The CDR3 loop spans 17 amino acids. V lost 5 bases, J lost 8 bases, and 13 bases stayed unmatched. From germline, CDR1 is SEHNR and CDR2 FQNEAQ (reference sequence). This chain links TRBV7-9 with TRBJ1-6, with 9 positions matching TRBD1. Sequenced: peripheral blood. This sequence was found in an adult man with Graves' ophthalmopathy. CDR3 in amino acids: CASSPLGQGQGDSPLHF. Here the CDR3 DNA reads TGTGCCAGCAGCCCTTTGGGACAGGGTCAAGGTGATTCACCCCTCCACTTT.